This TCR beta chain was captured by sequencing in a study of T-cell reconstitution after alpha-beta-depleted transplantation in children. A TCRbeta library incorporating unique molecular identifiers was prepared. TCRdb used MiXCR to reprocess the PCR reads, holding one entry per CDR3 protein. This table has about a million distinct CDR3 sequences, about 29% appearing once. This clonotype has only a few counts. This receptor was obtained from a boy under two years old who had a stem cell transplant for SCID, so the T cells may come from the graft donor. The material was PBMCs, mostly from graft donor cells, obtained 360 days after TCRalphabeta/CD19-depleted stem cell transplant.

This chain's CDR3 is CSAPGLVVGGELFF. The CDR3 DNA follows: TGCAGTGCTCCTGGACTAGTTGTGGGGGGGGAGCTGTTTTTT. The chain links TRBV20-1 to TRBJ2-2; TRBD2 aligns across 7 bases. Germline assignment: CDR1 DFQATT and CDR2 SNEGSKA (reference sequence). V was pared by 5 bases and J by 8 bases, with 11 bases of the junction left unmatched. The CDR3 has 14 amino acids.